This TCR beta chain was recorded in a study of memory CD4+ T cells and cytomegalovirus serostatus. Across the study: Donors were healthy Belgian adults, several CMV seropositive and 24 seronegative.

There are 16 residues in the CDR3. The germline CDR1 and CDR2 sequences are SGHTA and FQGTGA. Trimming left V 2 bases short and J 6 bases short, with 16 bases between. This clone was seen only once. Its specificity is not known. Produced via immunoSEQ multiplex PCR; TCRdb's table is partial and in-frame only. The table includes fewer than 40,000 clones, around 80% detected once. Single viable CD3+CD4+CD8-CD45RO+ cells were sorted as the memory CD4+ T cells. CMV serostatus came from serum IgG against pp150, pp28, p38, p52. Study-wide results and limits: CD4+ memory repertoires contained 67 of 164 reported CMV TCRbeta sequences.

The clonotype comes from an adult in good health and CMV-seropositive. Input material: memory CD4+ T cells from blood. This sequence joins TRBV7-3 and TRBJ2-2, with TRBD2 as a possible D gene (6 bases). The CDR3 is CASSLSTGVGAGELFF. The CDR3, as DNA: TGTGCCAGCAGCTTATCTACGGGGGTAGGCGCCGGGGAGCTGTTTTTT.